This is a list of T cell receptor beta chains from one sample in a study of response to subunit inactivated influenza vaccine. Via MiXCR, TCRdb re-called the RT-PCR reads, giving one row per CDR3 protein. The sample holds 450,000 to 600,000 distinct CDR3 sequences, about 15% seen once. Material: CD4+ T cells sorted from PBMCs, obtained around 25 months after vaccination. These receptors were collected from a man aged 50 to 75 who received an inactivated influenza vaccine. Both conserved end residues are trimmed from each CDR3. D genes are given only for firm matches.

D gene,V gene,J gene,CDR3 protein
.,TRBV2,TRBJ2-3,ASSDPTDTQY
.,TRBV6-2/TRBV6-3,TRBJ2-7,ASREGASRQY
.,TRBV11-2,TRBJ2-1,ASSAARGYNEQF
TRBD1,TRBV20-1,TRBJ1-6,SARPGTDNSPLH
TRBD1,TRBV27,TRBJ1-1,ASSRTGVAEAF
.,TRBV5-1,TRBJ2-5,ASSLAMVEETQY
TRBD1,TRBV5-6,TRBJ1-5,ASSLGVQGGPQH
TRBD1,TRBV12-3/TRBV12-4,TRBJ2-2,ASSRRLGQGSNTGELF
.,TRBV6-1,TRBJ1-1,ASTHLGGSNTEAF
TRBD2,TRBV14,TRBJ2-3,ASREGGPDTQY
TRBD1,TRBV7-9,TRBJ1-4,ASSLSTGGREKLF
.,TRBV6-2/TRBV6-3,TRBJ2-3,ASSSGTPRTDTQY
.,TRBV4-1,TRBJ2-5,ASSQEGGKSETQY
TRBD2,TRBV12-3/TRBV12-4,TRBJ2-5,ASSPAAGVRETQY
.,TRBV4-1,TRBJ1-2,ASSQDLSLQSYT
.,TRBV6-1,TRBJ1-4,ASRRTVNEKLF
.,TRBV6-1,TRBJ1-1,ASSEVGGTEAF
.,TRBV7-9,TRBJ2-2,ASSLALGGELF
.,TRBV4-2,TRBJ2-1,ASSQEDGLSNEQF
TRBD1,TRBV5-1,TRBJ1-1,ASSQNRQGSTEAF
.,TRBV5-6,TRBJ2-3,ASSLEWQDTQY
.,TRBV20-1,TRBJ2-4,SASLGGGRYIQY
.,TRBV3-1,TRBJ2-2,ASSPWRGPNTGELF
TRBD2,TRBV6-2/TRBV6-3,TRBJ2-3,AARRAGGIDTQY
.,TRBV6-2/TRBV6-3,TRBJ1-5,ASSYNSNQPQH
TRBD1,TRBV3-1,TRBJ1-1,ASSLPPGTGGTEAF
TRBD1,TRBV5-1,TRBJ1-2,ASRGQPNYGYT
.,TRBV7-8,TRBJ1-1,ASSLRGRAGTEAF
.,TRBV9,TRBJ2-7,ASSAGTGTPTYEQY
.,TRBV7-9,TRBJ2-2,ASSPPGRNTGELF
TRBD1,TRBV20-1,TRBJ1-2,SARVRDSLGGYT
.,TRBV28,TRBJ1-2,ASRKPQRARGYT
.,TRBV20-1,TRBJ2-2,SAYTAVGTGELF